This T cell receptor (beta chain) was recovered during a study of blood T cell repertoires in COVID-19. V shed 1 base and J shed 6 bases, with 9 bases lying between them. Germline CDR1 and CDR2: SGHAT and FQNNGV. The CDR3 is 14 residues long. TCRdb's table, derived via immunoSEQ multiplex PCR, lists solely in-frame clones and lacks some. The data show 300,000 to 350,000 clones, with roughly nine tenths seen just once and under 5% held by the top ten. The rearrangement links TRBV11-2 to TRBJ2-2, with a tentative D call TRBD1 (5 bases). The receptor was derived from an older woman with COVID-19, enrolled during active disease. Sequencing was done on a sample of peripheral blood. The CDR3 sequence: CASSLAGLAGELFF. The CDR3 DNA sequence: TGTGCCAGCAGCTTAGCAGGGTTGGCCGGGGAGCTGTTTTTT.